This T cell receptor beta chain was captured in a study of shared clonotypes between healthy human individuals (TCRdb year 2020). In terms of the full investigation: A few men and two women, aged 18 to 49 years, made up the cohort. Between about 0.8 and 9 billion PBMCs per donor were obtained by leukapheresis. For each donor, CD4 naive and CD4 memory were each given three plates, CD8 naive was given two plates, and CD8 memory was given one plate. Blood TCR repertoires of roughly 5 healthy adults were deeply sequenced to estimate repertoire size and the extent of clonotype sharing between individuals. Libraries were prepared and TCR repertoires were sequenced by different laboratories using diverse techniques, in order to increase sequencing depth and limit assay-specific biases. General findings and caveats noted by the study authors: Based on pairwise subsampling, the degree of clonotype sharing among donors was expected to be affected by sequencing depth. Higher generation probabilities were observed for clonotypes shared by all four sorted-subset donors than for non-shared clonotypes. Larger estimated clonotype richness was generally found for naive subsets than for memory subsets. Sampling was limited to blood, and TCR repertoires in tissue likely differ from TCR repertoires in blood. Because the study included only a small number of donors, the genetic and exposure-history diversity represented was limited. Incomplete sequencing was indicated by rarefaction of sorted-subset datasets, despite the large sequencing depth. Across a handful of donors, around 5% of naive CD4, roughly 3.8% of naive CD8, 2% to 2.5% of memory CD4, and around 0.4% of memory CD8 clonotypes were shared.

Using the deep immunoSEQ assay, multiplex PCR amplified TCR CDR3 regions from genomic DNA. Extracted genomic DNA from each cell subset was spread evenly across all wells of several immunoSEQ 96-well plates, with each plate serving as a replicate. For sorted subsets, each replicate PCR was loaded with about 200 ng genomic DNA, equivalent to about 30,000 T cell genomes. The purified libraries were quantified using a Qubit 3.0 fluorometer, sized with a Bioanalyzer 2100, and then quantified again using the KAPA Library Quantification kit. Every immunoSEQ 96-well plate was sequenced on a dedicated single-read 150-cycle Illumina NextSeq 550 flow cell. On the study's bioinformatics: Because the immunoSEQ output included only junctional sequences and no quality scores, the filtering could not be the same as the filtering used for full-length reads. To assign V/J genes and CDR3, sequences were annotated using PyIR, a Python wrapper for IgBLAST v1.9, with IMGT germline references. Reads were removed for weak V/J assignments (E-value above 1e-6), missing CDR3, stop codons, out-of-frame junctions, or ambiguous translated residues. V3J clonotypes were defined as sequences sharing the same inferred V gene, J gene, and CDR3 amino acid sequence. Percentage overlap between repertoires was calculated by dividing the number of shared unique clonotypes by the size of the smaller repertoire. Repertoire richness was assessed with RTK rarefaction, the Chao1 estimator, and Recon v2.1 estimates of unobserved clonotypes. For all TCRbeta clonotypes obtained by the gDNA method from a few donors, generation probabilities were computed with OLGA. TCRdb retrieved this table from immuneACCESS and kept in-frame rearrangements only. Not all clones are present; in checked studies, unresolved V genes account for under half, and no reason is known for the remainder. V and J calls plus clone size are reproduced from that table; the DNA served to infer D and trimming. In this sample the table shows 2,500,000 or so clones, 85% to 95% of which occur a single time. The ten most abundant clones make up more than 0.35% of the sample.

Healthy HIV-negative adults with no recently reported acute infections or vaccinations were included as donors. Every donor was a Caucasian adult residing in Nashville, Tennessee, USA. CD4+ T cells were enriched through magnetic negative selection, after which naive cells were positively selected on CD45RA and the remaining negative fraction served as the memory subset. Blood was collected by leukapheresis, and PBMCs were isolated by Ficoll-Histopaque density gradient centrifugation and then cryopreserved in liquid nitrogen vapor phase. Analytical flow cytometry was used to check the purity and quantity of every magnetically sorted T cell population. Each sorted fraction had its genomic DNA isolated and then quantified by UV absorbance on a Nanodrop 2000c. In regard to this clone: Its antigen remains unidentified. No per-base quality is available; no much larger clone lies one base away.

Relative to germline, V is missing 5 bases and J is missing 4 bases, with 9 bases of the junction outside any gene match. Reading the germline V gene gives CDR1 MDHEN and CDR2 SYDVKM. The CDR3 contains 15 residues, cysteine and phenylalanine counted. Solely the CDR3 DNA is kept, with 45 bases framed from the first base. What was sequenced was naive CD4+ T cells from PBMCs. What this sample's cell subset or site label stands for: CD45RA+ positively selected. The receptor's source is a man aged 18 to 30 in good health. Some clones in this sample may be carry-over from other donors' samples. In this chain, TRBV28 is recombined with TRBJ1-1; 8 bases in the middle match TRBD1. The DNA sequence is TGTGCCAGCAGTCCGAATCTCGGACAGGGCACTGAAGCTTTCTTT. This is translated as CASSPNLGQGTEAFF.